One sample yielded the 8 T cell receptor beta chains listed below, sequenced in a study of shared clonotypes between healthy human individuals. Naivety among CD8 cells was defined by CD45RO negativity and positive CCR7 selection, thereby excluding terminally differentiated effector memory CD45RA+ cells. Repertoires were generated with immunoSEQ multiplex PCR, while TCRdb's copy carries only in-frame clones and drops some. The sample consists of approximately 2,200,000 clones, just over 90% of them appearing once. Sequenced sample: naive CD8+ T cells from PBMCs. These receptor sequences come from a young man in good health. Some clones in this sample may be carry-over from other donors' samples.

J is TRBJ2-7 and V is TRBV7-9; tentative D call: TRBD2 (6 bases). V lost 5 bases, J lost 3 bases, and 23 bases lay in between. Per the germline V gene, CDR1 is SEHNR and CDR2 is FQNEAQ (reference sequence). This CDR3 region has 17 residues. The CDR3 sequence is CASSPEGIGSTFYEQYF. In DNA, the CDR3 is TGTGCCAGCAGCCCCGAAGGGATCGGGAGTACGTTCTACGAGCAGTACTTC.

V usage is TRBV7-9 and J usage is TRBJ2-3, with D possibly TRBD1 on 5 matching bases. Trimming shortened V by 3 bases and J by 0 bases, and 13 bases separated the two germline ends. Germline lookup yields CDR1 SEHNR and CDR2 FQNEAQ (reference sequence). This CDR3 region has 16 residues. Written as DNA, the CDR3 is TGTGCCAGCAGCTTCCCCTGGACAACCAGCACAGATACGCAGTATTTT. This codes for CASSFPWTTSTDTQYF.

The rearrangement uses TRBV7-9 and TRBJ2-1, with a tentative D call TRBD2 (5 bases). The CDR3 loop spans 18 amino acids. V was cut by 6 bases and J by 6 bases, with 27 bases left in between. Per germline, CDR1 SEHNR and CDR2 FQNEAQ (reference sequence). The CDR3: CASSPFPGYSLFFNEQFF. As DNA, the CDR3 is TGTGCCAGCAGTCCGTTCCCGGGGTACAGCTTATTCTTCAATGAGCAGTTCTTC.

V gene TRBV28 combines with J gene TRBJ2-2; no reliable D call. CDR1 and CDR2 from the germline V gene are MDHEN and SYDVKM. Deletions cut 7 bases from V and 0 bases from J, with 9 bases between. This CDR3 comprises 14 residues. The CDR3 nucleotides read TGTGCCAGCACTCCGGGTACGAACACCGGGGAGCTGTTTTTT. As protein: CASTPGTNTGELFF.

The genes are TRBV11-2 and TRBJ1-4, with D unclear. V lost 2 bases, J lost 6 bases, and 10 bases lay in between. CDR1 and CDR2 from the germline V gene are SGHAT and FQNNGV. This CDR3 region has 14 residues. DNA for the CDR3: TGTGCCAGCAGCTTAAAAGGGCCAGATGAAAAACTGTTTTTT. This sequence encodes CASSLKGPDEKLFF.

Points on this clone: The sample contains more than one DNA sequence encoding this CDR3. This chain uses TRBV27 with TRBJ2-1, with D perhaps TRBD2 (5 bases). V lost 3 bases, J lost 0 bases, and 9 bases lay in between. Germline values: CDR1 MNHEY, CDR2 SMNVEV (reference sequence). The CDR3 totals 15 residues. This CDR3 reads CASSLQRGSYNEQFF. The CDR3 nucleotides are TGTGCCAGCAGTTTGCAACGGGGCTCCTACAATGAGCAGTTCTTC.

This rearrangement joins TRBV28 to TRBJ2-1; D is perhaps TRBD2 (6 bases). CDR1 is MDHEN and CDR2 is SYDVKM in the germline V gene. V was clipped by 6 bases and J by 2 bases, with 17 bases between them. The CDR3 is 16 amino acids. CDR3 loop: CASRRLSEGPYNEQFF. The CDR3 DNA follows: TGTGCCAGCAGGCGATTGTCGGAGGGTCCCTACAATGAGCAGTTCTTC.

As to this clone: Other nucleotide sequences in the sample specify the same CDR3. This chain joins TRBV27 and TRBJ2-7; D is perhaps TRBD1 or TRBD2 (7 bases each). The CDR3 is 13 amino acids. V was clipped by 8 bases and J by 2 bases, with 13 bases between them. The germline CDR1 and CDR2 sequences are MNHEY and SMNVEV (reference sequence). DNA for the CDR3: TGTGCCAGCGGCTCAGGGGGGGCCTACGAGCAGTACTTC. It encodes CASGSGGAYEQYF.